The clone carrying this TCR beta chain showed up just a few times. What it binds is not known. The unexposed donors gave CD4+ T cells in about 2010-2019, prior to COVID-19. Isolation of CD4+ T cells took place after less than twelve days in culture. Germline CDR1 LNHDA, CDR2 SQIVND (reference sequence). The V gene end was trimmed by 5 bases and the J gene end by 6 bases; junction bases not matched to a gene: 13. The CDR3 runs 16 residues. The sample is drawn from a study of CD4 T cells in relation to SARS-CoV-2 and coronaviruses. Study context: After about nine days of antigen culture, PBMC TCR beta CDR3s were sequenced. The restricting HLA molecule for shared crossreactive spike epitopes was mapped. No peptide or an HIV-1 Nef peptide pool served as negative control.

Sequencing used immunoSEQ multiplex PCR; TCRdb keeps in-frame clones, though not all of them. The table lists 15,000 to 20,000 clones, roughly 80% of them singletons. Study results and limitations: No crossreactivity against non-spike viral proteins was tested here.

The J gene is TRBJ1-5, the V gene TRBV19; TRBD1 agrees at 7 bases. The clonotype originates from a human donor in good health. Source material: CD4+ T cells from PBMCs, cultured in vitro. CDR3 sequence reads: CASSDRGQSSGQPQHF. DNA for the CDR3: TGTGCCAGTAGTGATAGGGGACAGAGTAGCGGTCAGCCCCAGCATTTT. The full variable domain, rest sourced from reference TRBV19 and TRBJ1-5, is DGGITQSPKYLFRKEGQNVTLSCEQNLNHDAMYWYRQDPGQGLRLIYYSQIVNDFQKGDIAEGYSVSREKKESFPLTVTSAQKNPTAFYLCASSDRGQSSGQPQHFGDGTRLSIL.